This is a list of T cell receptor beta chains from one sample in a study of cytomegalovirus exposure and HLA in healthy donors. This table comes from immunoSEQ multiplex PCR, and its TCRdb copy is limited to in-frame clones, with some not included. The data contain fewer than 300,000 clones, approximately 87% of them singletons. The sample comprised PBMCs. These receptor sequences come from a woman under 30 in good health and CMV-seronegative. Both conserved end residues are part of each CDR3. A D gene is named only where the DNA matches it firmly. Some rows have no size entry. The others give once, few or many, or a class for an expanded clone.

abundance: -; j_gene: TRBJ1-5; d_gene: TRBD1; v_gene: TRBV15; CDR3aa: CATSRGAGTGNQPQHF; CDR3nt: TGTGCCACCAGCAGAGGGGCCGGGACAGGGAATCAGCCCCAGCATTTT
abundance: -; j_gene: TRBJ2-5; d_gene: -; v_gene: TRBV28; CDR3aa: CASSLVGFGDGRETQYF; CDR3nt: TGTGCCAGCAGTTTAGTAGGCTTTGGCGATGGGAGGGAGACCCAGTACTTC
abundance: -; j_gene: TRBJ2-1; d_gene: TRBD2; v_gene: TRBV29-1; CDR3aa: CSGKGGTSGKNEQFF; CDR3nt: TGCAGCGGAAAAGGTGGGACTAGCGGGAAGAATGAGCAGTTCTTC
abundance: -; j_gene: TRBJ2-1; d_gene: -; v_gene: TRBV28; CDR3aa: CASRLGVNNEQFF; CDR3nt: TGTGCCAGCAGATTGGGCGTAAACAATGAGCAGTTCTTC
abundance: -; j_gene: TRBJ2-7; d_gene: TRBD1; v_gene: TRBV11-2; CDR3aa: CASSLARDRPYEQYF; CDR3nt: TGTGCCAGCAGCTTAGCCCGGGACAGGCCCTACGAGCAGTACTTC
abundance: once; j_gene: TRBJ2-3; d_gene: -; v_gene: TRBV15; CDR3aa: CATKEVSGMDTQYF; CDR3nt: TGTGCCACCAAGGAGGTTAGTGGTATGGATACGCAGTATTTT
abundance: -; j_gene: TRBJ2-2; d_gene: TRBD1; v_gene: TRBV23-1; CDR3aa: CASSHRWGTATGELFF; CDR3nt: TGCGCCAGCAGTCACCGCTGGGGGACAGCTACCGGGGAGCTGTTTTTT
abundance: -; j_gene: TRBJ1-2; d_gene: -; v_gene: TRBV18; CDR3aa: CASSPSEGLYGYTF; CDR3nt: TGTGCCAGCTCACCATCGGAGGGACTCTATGGCTACACCTTC
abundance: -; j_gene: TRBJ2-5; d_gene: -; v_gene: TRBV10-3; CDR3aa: CAISAGAAVEQQETQYF; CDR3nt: TGTGCCATATCGGCAGGGGCCGCCGTGGAACAACAAGAGACCCAGTACTTC
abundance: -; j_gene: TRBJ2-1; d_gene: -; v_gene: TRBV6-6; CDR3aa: CASSYSRENEQFF; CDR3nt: TGTGCCAGCAGTTACTCGAGGGAGAATGAGCAGTTCTTC
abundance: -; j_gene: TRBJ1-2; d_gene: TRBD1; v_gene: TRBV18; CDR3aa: CASSARQGFYGYTF; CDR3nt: TGTGCCAGCTCCGCCCGACAGGGTTTCTATGGCTACACCTTC
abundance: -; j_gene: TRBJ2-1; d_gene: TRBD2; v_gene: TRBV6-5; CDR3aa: CASGEWSGSNDEQFF; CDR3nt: TGTGCCAGTGGGGAATGGAGCGGGAGTAATGATGAGCAGTTCTTC
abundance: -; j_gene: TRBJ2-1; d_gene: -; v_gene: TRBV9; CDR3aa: CASSVVGEWYNEQFF; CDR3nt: TGTGCCAGCAGCGTAGTGGGAGAGTGGTACAATGAGCAGTTCTTC
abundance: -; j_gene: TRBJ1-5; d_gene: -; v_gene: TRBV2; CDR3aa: CASSEWVGRHQPQHF; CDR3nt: TGTGCCAGCAGTGAATGGGTAGGGAGGCATCAGCCCCAGCATTTT
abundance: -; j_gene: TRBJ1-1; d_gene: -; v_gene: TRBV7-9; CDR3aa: CASSGTEAFF; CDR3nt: TGTGCCAGCAGCGGTACAGAAGCTTTCTTT
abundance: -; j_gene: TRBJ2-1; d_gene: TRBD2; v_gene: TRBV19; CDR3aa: CASSIVSSGASYNEQFF; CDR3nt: TGTGCCAGTAGTATCGTTTCTAGCGGAGCCTCCTACAATGAGCAGTTCTTC
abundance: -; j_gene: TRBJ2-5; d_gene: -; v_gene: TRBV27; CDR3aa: CASSWAGLQETQYF; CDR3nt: TGTGCCAGCAGTTGGGCGGGACTTCAAGAGACCCAGTACTTC
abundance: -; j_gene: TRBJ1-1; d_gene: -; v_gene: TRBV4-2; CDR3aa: CASSQDLEAFF; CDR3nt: TGTGCCAGCAGCCAAGACCTTGAAGCTTTCTTT
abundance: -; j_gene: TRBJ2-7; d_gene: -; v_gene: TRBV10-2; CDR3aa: CASRTSFEQYF; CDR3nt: TGCGCCAGCAGAACTAGCTTCGAGCAGTACTTC
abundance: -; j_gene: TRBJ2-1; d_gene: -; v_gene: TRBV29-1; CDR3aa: CSVDRLAVYNEQFF; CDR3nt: TGCAGCGTTGATAGGTTAGCGGTCTACAATGAGCAGTTCTTC
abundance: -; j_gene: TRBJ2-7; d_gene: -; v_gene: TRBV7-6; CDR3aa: CASSFRSGWRGEQYF; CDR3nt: TGTGCCAGCAGCTTTCGAAGCGGATGGAGGGGCGAGCAGTACTTC
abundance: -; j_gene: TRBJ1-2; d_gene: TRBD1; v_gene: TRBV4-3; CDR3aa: CASSQSTGTWGYTF; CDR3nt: TGCGCCAGCAGCCAATCGACAGGGACGTGGGGCTACACCTTC
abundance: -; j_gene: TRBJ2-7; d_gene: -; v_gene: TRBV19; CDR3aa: CASSITPQANEQYF; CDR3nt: TGTGCCAGTAGTATAACCCCACAGGCCAACGAGCAGTACTTC
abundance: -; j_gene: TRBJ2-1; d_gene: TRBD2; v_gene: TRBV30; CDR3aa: CARRLAGVSEQFF; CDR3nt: TGTGCCCGAAGACTAGCGGGAGTTTCTGAACAGTTCTTC